The rows below give T cell receptor beta chains drawn from one sample of a study of blood T cell repertoires in COVID-19. Clones were read by immunoSEQ multiplex PCR, and TCRdb kept only the in-frame ones, dropping some. The table includes about 150,000 clones, over 75% detected once. Sequencing was done on a sample of PBMCs or T cells enriched from blood (not recorded which). Source of these receptors: a woman aged 25 to 45 with acute COVID-19. CDR3s leave out the opening cysteine and the closing phenylalanine or tryptophan. Each record gives: V gene, D gene, J gene, CDR3 protein. A D gene is named only where the DNA matches it firmly.

TRBV7-8	NA	TRBJ1-1	ASSSNRDMNTEAF
TRBV18	NA	TRBJ2-1	ASSPPDRPRGGGYGDEQF
TRBV27	NA	TRBJ2-2	ASSSPGRSYEAGELF
TRBV5-1	TRBD1	TRBJ2-2	ASSLRTGSGELF
TRBV19	TRBD1	TRBJ2-2	ASRDRERTGELF
TRBV7-2	TRBD2	TRBJ2-1	ASSWGASGLGEQF
TRBV7-9	NA	TRBJ2-3	ASSLRGPSTDTQY
TRBV10-3	TRBD1	TRBJ2-5	AIRGTGQETQY
TRBV7-3	TRBD2	TRBJ2-2	ASSLTSGSGPGELF
TRBV5-6	NA	TRBJ2-1	ASSQIINEQF
TRBV29-1	NA	TRBJ2-5	SVDGGTQY
TRBV24-1	TRBD2	TRBJ2-5	ATSDAGTSGQETQY
TRBV2	TRBD2	TRBJ2-1	ASSEGGRALNEQF
TRBV19	TRBD1	TRBJ1-1	ASSTGVGTEAF
TRBV25-1	NA	TRBJ1-1	ASSVTGKSNTEAF
TRBV6-2/TRBV6-3	NA	TRBJ2-2	ASSYSQGVRVLNTGELF
TRBV6-5	NA	TRBJ1-5	ASRIGWGEPQH
TRBV29-1	NA	TRBJ1-1	SATGLTGTEAF
TRBV7-9	NA	TRBJ2-3	ASSLIMGGADTQY
TRBV12-3/TRBV12-4	NA	TRBJ2-3	ASSPGDTQY
TRBV19	NA	TRBJ2-2	ASSIQARAGGELF
TRBV7-2	NA	TRBJ1-2	ASSLVSGETYGYT
TRBV24-1	TRBD1	TRBJ2-1	ATSDGTGILYNEQF
TRBV6-2/TRBV6-3	NA	TRBJ1-2	ASSYGGLDGYT
TRBV6-6	NA	TRBJ2-1	ASSYSGGPQGEQF
TRBV6-2/TRBV6-3	NA	TRBJ2-1	ASSLQGFVYNEQF
TRBV19	TRBD2	TRBJ2-1	ASMGAPGAGEHNEQF
TRBV30	NA	TRBJ2-7	AWSPGTSYEQY
TRBV9	NA	TRBJ2-1	ASSVYQDISSYNEQF
TRBV29-1	NA	TRBJ1-1	SVVKDSNTEAF
TRBV24-1	TRBD1	TRBJ2-3	ATRSGGSQDTQY
TRBV20-1	NA	TRBJ2-7	SVPSHPEQY
TRBV4-3	NA	TRBJ1-3	ASSQTGSSGNTIY
TRBV10-3	NA	TRBJ1-2	AISVEEFNGYT
TRBV27	NA	TRBJ2-7	ASSSDPGSQGRREQY
TRBV4-2	TRBD1	TRBJ1-1	ASSTGTGGTEAF
TRBV27	TRBD2	TRBJ2-2	ASSTSGHTGELF
TRBV7-3	NA	TRBJ2-3	ASSSTAGATDTQY
TRBV28	NA	TRBJ2-3	ASSLFAGTETDTQY
TRBV7-3	TRBD2	TRBJ2-3	ASSFIAGATTDTQY
TRBV4-3	NA	TRBJ2-3	ASSQGGGSTDTQY
TRBV7-2	TRBD2	TRBJ2-1	ASSTTSGRGGEQF
TRBV5-6	TRBD2	TRBJ2-2	ASRSLGLAGDAGELF
TRBV6-5	TRBD1	TRBJ2-5	ASSNDRAETQY
TRBV18	TRBD2	TRBJ2-7	ASSRPRTSGEFYEQY
TRBV6-5	NA	TRBJ1-5	ASSYGSDQPQH
TRBV5-1	NA	TRBJ1-5	ASSPDGLSNQPQH
TRBV7-9	NA	TRBJ1-4	ASSLMGADEKLF
TRBV28	NA	TRBJ1-1	ASSPRGGIVEAF
TRBV5-1	NA	TRBJ1-1	ASSYDRLNTEAF
TRBV10-3	NA	TRBJ2-7	AISETLASGEQY
TRBV9	NA	TRBJ2-1	ASNLQYNEQF
TRBV6-5	TRBD2	TRBJ2-7	ASGREGSEQY